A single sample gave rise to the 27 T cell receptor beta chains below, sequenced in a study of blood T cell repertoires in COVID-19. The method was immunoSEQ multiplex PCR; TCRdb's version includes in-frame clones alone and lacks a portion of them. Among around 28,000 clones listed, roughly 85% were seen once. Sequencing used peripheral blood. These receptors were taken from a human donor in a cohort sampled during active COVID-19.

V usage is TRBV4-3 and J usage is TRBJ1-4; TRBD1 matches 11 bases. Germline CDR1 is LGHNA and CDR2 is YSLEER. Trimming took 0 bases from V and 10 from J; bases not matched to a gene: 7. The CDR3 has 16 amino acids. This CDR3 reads CASSQDGTGGTRKLFF. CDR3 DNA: TGCGCCAGCAGCCAAGATGGGACAGGGGGGACCCGAAAACTGTTTTTT.

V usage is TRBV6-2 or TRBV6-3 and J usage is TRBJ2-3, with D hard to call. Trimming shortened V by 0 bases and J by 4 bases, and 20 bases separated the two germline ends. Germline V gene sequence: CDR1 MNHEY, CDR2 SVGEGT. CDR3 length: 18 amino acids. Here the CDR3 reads CASSYSMDRVGLPDTQYF. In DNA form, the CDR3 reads TGTGCCAGCAGTTACTCGATGGATCGGGTTGGGTTACCAGATACGCAGTATTTT.

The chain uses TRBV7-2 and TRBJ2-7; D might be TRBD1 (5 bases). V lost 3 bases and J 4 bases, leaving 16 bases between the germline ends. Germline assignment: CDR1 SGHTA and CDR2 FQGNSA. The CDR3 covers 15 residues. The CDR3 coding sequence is TGTGCCAGCAGCTTGGGGTGGCAGGGTGATTACGAGCAGTACTTC. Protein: CASSLGWQGDYEQYF.

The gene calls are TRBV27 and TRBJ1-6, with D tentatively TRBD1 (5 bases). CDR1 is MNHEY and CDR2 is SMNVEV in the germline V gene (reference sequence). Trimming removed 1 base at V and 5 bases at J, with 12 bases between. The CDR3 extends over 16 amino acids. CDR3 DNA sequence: TGTGCCAGCAGTTTATTTCGGGGGGAGAATAATTCACCCCTCCACTTT. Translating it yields CASSLFRGENNSPLHF.

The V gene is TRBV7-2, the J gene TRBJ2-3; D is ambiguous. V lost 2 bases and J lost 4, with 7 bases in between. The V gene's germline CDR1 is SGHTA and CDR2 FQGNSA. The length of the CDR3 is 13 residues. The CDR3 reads CASSLPPADTQYF. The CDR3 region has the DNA TGTGCCAGCAGCTTACCCCCGGCAGATACGCAGTATTTT.

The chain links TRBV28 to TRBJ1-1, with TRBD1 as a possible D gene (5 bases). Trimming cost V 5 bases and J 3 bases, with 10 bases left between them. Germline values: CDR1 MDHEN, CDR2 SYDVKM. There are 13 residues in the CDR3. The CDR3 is CASSGGGDTEAFF. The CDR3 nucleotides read TGTGCCAGCAGTGGTGGGGGGGACACTGAAGCTTTCTTT.

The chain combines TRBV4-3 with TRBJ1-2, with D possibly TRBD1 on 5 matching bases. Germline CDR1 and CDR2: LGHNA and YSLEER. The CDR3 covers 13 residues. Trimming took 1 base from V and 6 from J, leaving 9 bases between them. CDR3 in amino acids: CASSQGGVDGYTF. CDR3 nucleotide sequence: TGCGCCAGCAGCCAAGGGGGGGTAGATGGCTACACCTTC.

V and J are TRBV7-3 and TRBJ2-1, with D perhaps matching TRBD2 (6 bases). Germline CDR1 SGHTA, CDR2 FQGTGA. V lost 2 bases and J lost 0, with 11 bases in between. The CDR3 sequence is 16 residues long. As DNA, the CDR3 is TGTGCCAGCAGCTTAGGGGGGAGGAGCTCCTACAATGAGCAGTTCTTC. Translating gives CASSLGGRSSYNEQFF.

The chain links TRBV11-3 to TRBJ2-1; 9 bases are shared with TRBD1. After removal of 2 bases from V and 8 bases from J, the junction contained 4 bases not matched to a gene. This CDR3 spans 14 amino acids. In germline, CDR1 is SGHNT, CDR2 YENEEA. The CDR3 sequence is CASSLPGQGHEQFF. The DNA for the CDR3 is TGTGCCAGCAGCTTACCGGGACAGGGCCATGAGCAGTTCTTC.

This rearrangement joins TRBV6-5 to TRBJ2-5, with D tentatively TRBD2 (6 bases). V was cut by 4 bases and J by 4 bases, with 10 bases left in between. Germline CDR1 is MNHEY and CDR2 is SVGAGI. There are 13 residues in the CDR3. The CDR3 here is CASSLRLGETQYF. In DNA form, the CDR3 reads TGTGCCAGCAGTTTACGACTAGGAGAGACCCAGTACTTC.

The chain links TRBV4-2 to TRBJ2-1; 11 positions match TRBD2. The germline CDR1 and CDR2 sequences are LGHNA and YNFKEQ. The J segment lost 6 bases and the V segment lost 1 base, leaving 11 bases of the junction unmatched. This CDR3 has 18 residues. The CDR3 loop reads CASSQATTSGAPGNEQFF. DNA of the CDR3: TGTGCCAGCAGCCAAGCCACGACTAGCGGGGCCCCTGGCAATGAGCAGTTCTTC.

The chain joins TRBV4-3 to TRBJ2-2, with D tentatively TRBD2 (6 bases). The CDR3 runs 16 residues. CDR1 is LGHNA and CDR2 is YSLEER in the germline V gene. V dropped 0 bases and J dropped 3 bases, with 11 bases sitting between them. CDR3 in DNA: TGCGCCAGCAGCCAAGATCGGGACTTGTACACCGGGGAGCTGTTTTTT. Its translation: CASSQDRDLYTGELFF.

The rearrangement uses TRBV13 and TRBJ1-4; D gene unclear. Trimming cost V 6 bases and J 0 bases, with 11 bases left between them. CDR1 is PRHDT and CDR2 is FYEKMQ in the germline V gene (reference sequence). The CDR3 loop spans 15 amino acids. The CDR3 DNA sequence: TGTGCCAGCAGTATTCGAGAGTCAACTAATGAAAAACTGTTTTTT. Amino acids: CASSIRESTNEKLFF.

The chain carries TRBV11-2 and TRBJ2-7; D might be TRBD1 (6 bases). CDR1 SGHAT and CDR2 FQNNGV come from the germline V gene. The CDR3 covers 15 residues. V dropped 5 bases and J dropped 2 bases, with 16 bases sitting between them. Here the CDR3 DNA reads TGTGCCAGCAGCGATCGACAGGCCTACCCCTACGAGCAGTACTTC. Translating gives CASSDRQAYPYEQYF.

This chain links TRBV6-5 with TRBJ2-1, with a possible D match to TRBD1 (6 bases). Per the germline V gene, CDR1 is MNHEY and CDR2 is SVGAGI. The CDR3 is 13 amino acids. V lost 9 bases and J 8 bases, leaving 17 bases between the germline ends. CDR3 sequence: CARAPQPGDEQFF. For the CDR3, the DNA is TGTGCCAGAGCTCCACAACCAGGGGATGAGCAGTTCTTC.

The CDR3, as DNA: TGTGCCAGCAGCTTAGCTGGGCCCCTGGCTAATGGCTACACCTTC. Amino acid sequence: CASSLAGPLANGYTF. This chain links TRBV7-2 with TRBJ1-2, with no clear D. Germline lookup yields CDR1 SGHTA and CDR2 FQGNSA. Trimming removed 0 bases from V and 6 bases from J, with 14 bases in between. The CDR3 runs 15 residues.

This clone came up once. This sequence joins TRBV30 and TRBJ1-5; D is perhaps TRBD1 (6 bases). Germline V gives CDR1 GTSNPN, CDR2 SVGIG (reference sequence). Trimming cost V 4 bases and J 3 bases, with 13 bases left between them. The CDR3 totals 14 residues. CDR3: CAWNLGQINQPQHF. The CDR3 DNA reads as TGTGCCTGGAACCTCGGACAGATCAATCAGCCCCAGCATTTT.

The CDR3 region is CASSLGSSYGYTF. Here the CDR3 DNA reads TGCGCCAGCAGCTTGGGTTCGTCCTATGGCTACACCTTC. This chain joins TRBV5-1 and TRBJ1-2; no clear D gene. The germline CDR1 and CDR2 sequences are SGHRS and YFSETQ. This CDR3 has 13 amino acids. Trimming left V 0 bases short and J 4 bases short, with 7 bases between.

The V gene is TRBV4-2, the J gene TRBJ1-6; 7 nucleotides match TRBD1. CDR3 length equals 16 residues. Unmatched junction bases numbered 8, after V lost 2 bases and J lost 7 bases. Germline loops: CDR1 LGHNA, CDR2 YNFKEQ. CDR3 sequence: CASSQNTGTENSPLHF. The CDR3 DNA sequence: TGTGCCAGCAGCCAAAACACCGGGACAGAGAATTCACCCCTCCACTTT.

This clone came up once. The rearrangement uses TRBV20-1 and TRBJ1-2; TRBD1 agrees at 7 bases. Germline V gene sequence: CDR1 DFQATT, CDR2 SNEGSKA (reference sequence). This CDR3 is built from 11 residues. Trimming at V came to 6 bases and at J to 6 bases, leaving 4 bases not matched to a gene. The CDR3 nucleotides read TGCAGTGCGAGGACAGGCAATGGCTACACCTTC. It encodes CSARTGNGYTF.

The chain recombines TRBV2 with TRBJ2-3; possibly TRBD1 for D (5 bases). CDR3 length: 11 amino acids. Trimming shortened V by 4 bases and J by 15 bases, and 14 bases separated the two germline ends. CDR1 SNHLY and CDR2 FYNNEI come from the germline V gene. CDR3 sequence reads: CASSGQGAPYF. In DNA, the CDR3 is TGTGCCAGCAGTGGGCAGGGCGCACCTTATTTT. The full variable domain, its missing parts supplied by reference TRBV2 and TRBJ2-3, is EPEVTQTPSHQVTQMGQEVILRCVPISNHLYFYWYRQILGQKVEFLVSFYNNEISEKSEIFDDQFSVERPDGSNFTLKIRSTKLEDSAMYFCASSGQGAPYFGPGTRLTVL.

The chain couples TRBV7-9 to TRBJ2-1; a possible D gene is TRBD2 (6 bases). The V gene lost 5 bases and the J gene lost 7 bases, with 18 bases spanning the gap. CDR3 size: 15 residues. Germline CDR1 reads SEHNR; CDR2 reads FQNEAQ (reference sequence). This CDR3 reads CASSASVGTLNEQFF. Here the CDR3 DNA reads TGTGCCAGCAGCGCATCGGTCGGGACTCTTAATGAGCAGTTCTTC.

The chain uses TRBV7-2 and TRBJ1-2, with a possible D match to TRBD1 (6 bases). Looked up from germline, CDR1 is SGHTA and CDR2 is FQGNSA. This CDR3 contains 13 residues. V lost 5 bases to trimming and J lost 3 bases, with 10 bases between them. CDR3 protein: CASSRDTYYGYTF. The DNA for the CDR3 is TGTGCCAGCAGCCGGGACACCTACTATGGCTACACCTTC. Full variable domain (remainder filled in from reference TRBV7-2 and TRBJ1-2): GAGVSQSPSNKVTEKGKDVELRCDPISGHTALYWYRQSLGQGLEFLIYFQGNSAPDKSGLPSDRFSAERTGGSVSTLTIQRTQQEDSAVYLCASSRDTYYGYTFGSGTRLTVV.

The CDR3 DNA is TGCAGCGTTTCCCTAACAGGGGGCGGAGGTGAAAAACTGTTTTTT. Translation: CSVSLTGGGGEKLFF. V is TRBV29-1 and J is TRBJ1-4, with 9 bases aligning to TRBD1. Trimming at V came to 5 bases and at J to 7 bases, leaving 11 bases not matched to a gene. Germline loops: CDR1 SQVTM, CDR2 ANQGSEA. The CDR3 runs 15 residues.

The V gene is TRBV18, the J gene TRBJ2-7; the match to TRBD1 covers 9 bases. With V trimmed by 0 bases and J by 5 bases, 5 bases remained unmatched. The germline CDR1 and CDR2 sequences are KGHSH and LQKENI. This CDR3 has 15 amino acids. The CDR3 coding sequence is TGTGCCAGCTCACCACCGACAGGGGGAAGCGACGAGCAGTACTTC. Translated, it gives CASSPPTGGSDEQYF.

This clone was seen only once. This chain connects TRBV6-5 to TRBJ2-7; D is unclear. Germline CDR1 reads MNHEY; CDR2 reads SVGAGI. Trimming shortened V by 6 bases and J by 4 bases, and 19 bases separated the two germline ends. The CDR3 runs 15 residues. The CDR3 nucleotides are TGTGCCAGCAGGGCCGCCCCCTTGTTCTCTTACGAGCAGTACTTC. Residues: CASRAAPLFSYEQYF.

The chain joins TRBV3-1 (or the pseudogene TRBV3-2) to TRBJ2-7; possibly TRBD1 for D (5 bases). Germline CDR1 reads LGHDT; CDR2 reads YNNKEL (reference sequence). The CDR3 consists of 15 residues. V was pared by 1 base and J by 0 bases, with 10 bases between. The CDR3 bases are TGTGCCAGCAGCCAAGCACAGGCCGCCTCCTACGAGCAGTACTTC. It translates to CASSQAQAASYEQYF.